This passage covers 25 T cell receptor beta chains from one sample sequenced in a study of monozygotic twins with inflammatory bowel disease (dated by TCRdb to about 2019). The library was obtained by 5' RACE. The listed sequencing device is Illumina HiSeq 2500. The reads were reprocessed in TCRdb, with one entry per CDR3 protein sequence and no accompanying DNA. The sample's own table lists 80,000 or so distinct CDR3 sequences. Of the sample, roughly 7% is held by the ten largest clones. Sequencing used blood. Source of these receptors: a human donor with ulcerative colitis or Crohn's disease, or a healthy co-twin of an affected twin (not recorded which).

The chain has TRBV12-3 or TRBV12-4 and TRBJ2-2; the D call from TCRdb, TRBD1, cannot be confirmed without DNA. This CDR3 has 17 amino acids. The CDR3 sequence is CASSTAWGGPNTGELFF.

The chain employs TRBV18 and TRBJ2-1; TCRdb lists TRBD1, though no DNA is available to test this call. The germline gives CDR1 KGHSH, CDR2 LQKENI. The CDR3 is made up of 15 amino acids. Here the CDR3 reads CASSPPRTGGNEQFF.

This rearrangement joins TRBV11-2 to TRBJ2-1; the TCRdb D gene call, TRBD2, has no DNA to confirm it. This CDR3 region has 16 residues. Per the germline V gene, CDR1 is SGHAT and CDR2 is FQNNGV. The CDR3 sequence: CASSLDPQRGANEQFF.

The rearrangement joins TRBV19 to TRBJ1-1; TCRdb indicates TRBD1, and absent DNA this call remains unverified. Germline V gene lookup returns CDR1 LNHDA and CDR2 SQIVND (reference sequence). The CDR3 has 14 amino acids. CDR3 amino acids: CASGTGRPNTEAFF.

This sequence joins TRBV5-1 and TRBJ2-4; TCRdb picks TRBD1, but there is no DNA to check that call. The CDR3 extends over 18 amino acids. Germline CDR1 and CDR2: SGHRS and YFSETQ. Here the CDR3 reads CASSLAPFSGGARDIQYF. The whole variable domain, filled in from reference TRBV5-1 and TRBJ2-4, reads KAGVTQTPRYLIKTRGQQVTLSCSPISGHRSVSWYQQTPGQGLQFLFEYFSETQRNKGNFPGRFSGRQFSNSRSEMNVSTLELGDSALYLCASSLAPFSGGARDIQYFGAGTRLSVL.

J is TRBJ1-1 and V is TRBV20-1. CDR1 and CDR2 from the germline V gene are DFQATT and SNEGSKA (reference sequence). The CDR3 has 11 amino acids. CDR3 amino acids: CSARANTEAFF.

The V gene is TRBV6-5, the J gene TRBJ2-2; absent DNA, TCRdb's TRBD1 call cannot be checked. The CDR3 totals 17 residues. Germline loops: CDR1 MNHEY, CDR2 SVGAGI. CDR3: CASSSGPGASVTGELFF.

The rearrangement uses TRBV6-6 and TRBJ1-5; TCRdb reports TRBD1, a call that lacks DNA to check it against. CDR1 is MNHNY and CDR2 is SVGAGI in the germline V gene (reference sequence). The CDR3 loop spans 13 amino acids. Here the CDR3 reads CASRGTGVQPQHF.

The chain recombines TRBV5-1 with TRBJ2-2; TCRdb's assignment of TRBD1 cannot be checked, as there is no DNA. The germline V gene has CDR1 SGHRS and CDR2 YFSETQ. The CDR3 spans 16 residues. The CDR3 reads CASSSGTGTNTGELFF.

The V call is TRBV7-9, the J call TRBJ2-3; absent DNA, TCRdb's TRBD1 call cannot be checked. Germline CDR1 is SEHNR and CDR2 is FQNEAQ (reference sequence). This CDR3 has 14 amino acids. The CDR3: CASSPDRAPDTQYF.

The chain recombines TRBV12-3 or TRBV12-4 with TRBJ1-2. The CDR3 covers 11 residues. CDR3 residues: CASSFGYGYTF.

This CDR3 reads CATLGGTVTYEQYF. This rearrangement joins TRBV6-6 to TRBJ2-7; TCRdb calls TRBD1, which cannot be checked without DNA. CDR1 is MNHNY and CDR2 is SVGAGI in the germline V gene (reference sequence). The CDR3 consists of 14 residues.

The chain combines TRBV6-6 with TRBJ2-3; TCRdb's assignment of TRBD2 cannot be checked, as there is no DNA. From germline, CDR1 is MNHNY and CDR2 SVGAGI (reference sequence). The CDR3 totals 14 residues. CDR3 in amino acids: CATSGSGDTDTQYF.

CDR3: CASSLAPGGNTEAFF. The chain uses TRBV5-1 and TRBJ1-1. Germline-derived CDR1 and CDR2 are SGHRS and YFSETQ. The CDR3 totals 15 residues. Full variable domain (outside the CDR3, taken from reference TRBV5-1 and TRBJ1-1): KAGVTQTPRYLIKTRGQQVTLSCSPISGHRSVSWYQQTPGQGLQFLFEYFSETQRNKGNFPGRFSGRQFSNSRSEMNVSTLELGDSALYLCASSLAPGGNTEAFFGQGTRLTVV.

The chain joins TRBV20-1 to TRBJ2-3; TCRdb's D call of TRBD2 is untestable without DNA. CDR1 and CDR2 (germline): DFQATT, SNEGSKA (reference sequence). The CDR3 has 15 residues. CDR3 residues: CSARDGGLSTDTQYF.

Here the CDR3 reads CASSDGTGTNEKLFF. The V call is TRBV5-1, the J call TRBJ1-4; TCRdb returns TRBD1, unconfirmable since there is no DNA. In germline, CDR1 is SGHRS, CDR2 YFSETQ. The length of the CDR3 is 15 residues.

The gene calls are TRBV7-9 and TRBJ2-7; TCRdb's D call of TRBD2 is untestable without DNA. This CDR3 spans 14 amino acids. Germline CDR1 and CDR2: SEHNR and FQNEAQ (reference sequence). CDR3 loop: CASSDASGGYEQYF.

This CDR3 reads CASSGGGTAQETQYF. This chain connects TRBV5-4 to TRBJ2-5; TCRdb selects TRBD1, and the lack of DNA leaves this call unchecked. Per the germline V gene, CDR1 is SGHNT and CDR2 is YYREEE (reference sequence). There are 15 residues in the CDR3.

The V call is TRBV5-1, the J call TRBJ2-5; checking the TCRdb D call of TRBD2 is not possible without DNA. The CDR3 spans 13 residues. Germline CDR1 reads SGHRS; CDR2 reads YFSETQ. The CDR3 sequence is CASSLEGRGTQYF.

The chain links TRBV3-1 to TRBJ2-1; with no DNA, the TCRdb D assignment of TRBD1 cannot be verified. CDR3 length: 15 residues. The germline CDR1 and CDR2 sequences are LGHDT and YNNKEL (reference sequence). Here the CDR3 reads CASSQIRGRRDEQFF.

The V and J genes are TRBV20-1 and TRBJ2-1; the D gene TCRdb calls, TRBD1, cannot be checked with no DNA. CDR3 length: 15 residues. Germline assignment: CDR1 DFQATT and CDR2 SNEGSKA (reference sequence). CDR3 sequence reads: CSARAGPSSYNEQFF.

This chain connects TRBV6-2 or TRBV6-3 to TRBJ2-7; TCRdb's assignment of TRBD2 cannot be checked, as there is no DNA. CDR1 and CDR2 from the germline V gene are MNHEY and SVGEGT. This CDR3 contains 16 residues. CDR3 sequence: CASRDVGAGSSYEQYF.

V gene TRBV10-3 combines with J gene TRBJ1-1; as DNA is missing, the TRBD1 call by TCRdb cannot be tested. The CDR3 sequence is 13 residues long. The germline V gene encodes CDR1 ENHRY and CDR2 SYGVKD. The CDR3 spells CAISGGGGTEAFF.

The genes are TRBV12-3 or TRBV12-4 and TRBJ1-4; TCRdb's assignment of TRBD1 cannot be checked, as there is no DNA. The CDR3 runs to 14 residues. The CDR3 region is CASSRGGSYEKLFF.

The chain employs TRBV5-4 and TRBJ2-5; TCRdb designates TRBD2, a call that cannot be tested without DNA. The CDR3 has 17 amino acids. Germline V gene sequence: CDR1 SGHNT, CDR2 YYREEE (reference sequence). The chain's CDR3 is CASSLAPSSGGTETQYF.